Reported below is one TCR beta chain. Its matching antigen is unknown. The data originate from a study of monozygotic twins with inflammatory bowel disease. The germline CDR1 and CDR2 sequences are DFQATT and SNEGSKA (reference sequence). This CDR3 contains 13 residues. With the 5' RACE reads reprocessed, TCRdb shows one record per CDR3 protein and no DNA. The listing contains some 400,000 distinct CDR3 sequences. Study results and limitations: Versus healthy twins, IBD patients showed fewer clonotypes shared with others, especially with disease activity.

This chain uses TRBV20-1 with TRBJ1-1; checking the TCRdb D call of TRBD1 is not possible without DNA. Sequencing used blood. This TCR came from a human donor with ulcerative colitis or Crohn's disease, or a healthy co-twin of an affected twin (not recorded which). CDR3 sequence reads: CSAIMRGVRGAFF.